This is a list of T cell receptor beta chains from one sample in a study of T cell repertoires in cytomegalovirus infection. These receptors' targets are unknown. TCRdb recomputed calls from the reads with MiXCR, one row per CDR3 protein. Altogether 200,000 or so distinct CDR3 sequences are present, 35% to 45% being singletons, with the ten largest covering 59%. Sequencing used CD8+ T cells from cultured PBMCs, obtained from culture after CMV antigen stimulation. These receptors came from a human donor in good health (CMV status not recorded). Some clones in this sample may be carry-over from other donors' samples. The CDR3 runs from the conserved cysteine through the conserved F or W. D genes are given only for firm matches. Clone size is not always given. Where it is, it says once, few, many or a class for expanded clones.

TRBD2	TRBV7-6	TRBJ2-1	.	CASSPLWSGSVYNEQFF	TGTGCCAGCAGCCCCTTGTGGAGCGGGAGCGTCTACAATGAGCAGTTCTTC
TRBD1	TRBV7-2	TRBJ1-5	.	CASSPGQGGISNQPQHF	TGTGCCAGCAGCCCCGGACAGGGCGGGATAAGCAATCAGCCCCAGCATTTT
.	TRBV12-3/TRBV12-4	TRBJ2-2	few	CASSLVGGRVGELFF	TGTGCCAGCAGTTTAGTGGGGGGGCGTGTCGGGGAGCTGTTTTTT
TRBD1	TRBV29-1	TRBJ2-1	.	CSLTGQVYNEQFF	TGCAGCCTTACCGGACAGGTTTACAATGAGCAGTTCTTC
.	TRBV27	TRBJ2-7	.	CASSLSRTGYEQYF	TGTGCCAGCAGTTTATCTAGGACGGGCTACGAGCAGTACTTC
.	TRBV6-6	TRBJ2-3	.	CASSYSPTDTQYF	TGTGCCAGCAGTTACTCACCCACAGATACGCAGTATTTT
TRBD2	TRBV20-1	TRBJ2-7	.	CSARGEGASYEQYF	TGCAGTGCTAGGGGGGAGGGAGCATCCTACGAGCAGTACTTC
TRBD2	TRBV7-2	TRBJ2-1	medium-sized	CASSLEAGGTYNEQFF	TGTGCCAGCAGCTTAGAGGCGGGAGGGACCTACAATGAGCAGTTCTTC
TRBD1	TRBV6-1	TRBJ2-6	few	CASSSQRRTGGIGANVLTF	TGTGCCAGCAGTTCTCAACGGCGGACAGGGGGCATTGGGGCCAACGTCCTGACTTTC
.	TRBV5-4	TRBJ2-5	.	CASRTGFSRDQETQYF	TGTGCCAGCAGAACCGGGTTCTCCAGGGACCAAGAGACCCAGTACTTC
.	TRBV20-1	TRBJ2-3	.	CSARVMEGSTDTQYF	TGCAGTGCTAGAGTGATGGAGGGGAGCACAGATACGCAGTATTTT
.	TRBV27	TRBJ1-1	once	CASRLGSAGLAFF	TGTGCCAGCAGACTCGGGAGTGCGGGTTTGGCTTTCTTT
.	TRBV28	TRBJ1-2	.	CAANRVSPRYGYTF	TGTGCCGCCAACAGGGTGTCACCGCGCTATGGCTACACCTTC
.	TRBV11-2	TRBJ2-7	few	CASSTSRQYEQYF	TGTGCCAGCAGCACCTCACGACAGTACGAGCAGTACTTC
TRBD1	TRBV25-1	TRBJ2-3	.	CASRRQGATDTQYF	TGTGCCAGCAGGCGACAGGGGGCAACAGATACGCAGTATTTT
TRBD1	TRBV24-1	TRBJ2-5	.	CATSDRLDREQETQYF	TGTGCCACCAGTGACCGGCTGGACAGGGAGCAAGAGACCCAGTACTTC